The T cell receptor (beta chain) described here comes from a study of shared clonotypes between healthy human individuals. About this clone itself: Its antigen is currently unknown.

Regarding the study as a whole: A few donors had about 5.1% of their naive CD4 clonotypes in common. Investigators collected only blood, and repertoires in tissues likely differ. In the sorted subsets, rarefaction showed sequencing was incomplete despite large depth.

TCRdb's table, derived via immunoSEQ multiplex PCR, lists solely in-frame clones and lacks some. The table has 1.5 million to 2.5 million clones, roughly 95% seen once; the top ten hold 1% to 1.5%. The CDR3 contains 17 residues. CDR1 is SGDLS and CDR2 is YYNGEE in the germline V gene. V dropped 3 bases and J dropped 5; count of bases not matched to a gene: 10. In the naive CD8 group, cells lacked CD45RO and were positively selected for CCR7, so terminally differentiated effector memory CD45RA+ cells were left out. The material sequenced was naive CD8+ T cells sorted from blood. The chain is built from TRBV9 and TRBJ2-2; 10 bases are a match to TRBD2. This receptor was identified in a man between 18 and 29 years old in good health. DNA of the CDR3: TGTGCCAGCAGCGACAGCGGGGGGGTCTCTGAAACCGGGGAGCTGTTTTTT. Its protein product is CASSDSGGVSETGELFF.